This T cell receptor (beta chain) comes out of a study of T cells in Graves' hyperthyroidism and ophthalmopathy. Background on the study: The blood sample was taken at first diagnosis, before treatment began.

At least ten counts were recorded for this clonotype. What it recognizes is unknown. What was amplified from RNA transcripts were TCR beta CDR3 regions. In the first-round RT-PCR of the TCR CDR3, the HTBI primer set was used. TCRdb ran MiXCR on the multiplex PCR reads and lists one entry per CDR3 protein. The sample consists of roughly 520,000 distinct CDR3 sequences, approximately 25% of them appearing once. Study results and caveats: Ophthalmopathy, which appeared later, was predicted by the model a median roughly 6.4 months before onset.

Germline loops: CDR1 MNHNS, CDR2 SASEGT. V lost 10 bases and J lost 1; bases outside the gene matches: 4. The CDR3 consists of 12 residues. This receptor was obtained from a woman aged 25-40 years with Graves' ophthalmopathy. The genes are TRBV6-1 and TRBJ2-7; 7 bases are a match to TRBD1. The sequenced material came from blood. DNA for the CDR3: TGTGCCATAAGGGGGCTATCCTACGAGCAGTACTTC. It specifies CAIRGLSYEQYF.